Following are 30 T cell receptor beta chains from one sample sequenced in a study of cytomegalovirus exposure and HLA in healthy donors. With 60 Vbeta and 13 Jbeta primers, the PCR was carried out. Method: immunoSEQ multiplex PCR; TCRdb's copy keeps in-frame clones and lacks some. The table has around 210,000 clones, around 82% seen once; the top ten hold roughly 3%. The material sequenced was PBMCs. The receptors were gathered from a woman in her thirties in good health and CMV-seronegative.

Concerning this clone itself: One end of the junction is discordant with germline, which a read error may explain. Additional DNA sequences in this sample encode the identical CDR3. This chain links TRBV25-1 with TRBJ2-7; the D gene is possibly TRBD1 (6 bases). The CDR3 is made up of 12 amino acids. The germline CDR1 and CDR2 sequences are MGHDK and SYGVNS. The CDR3 reads CASSDWGREQYF. The CDR3 DNA reads as TGTGCCAGTAGTGATTGGGGGCGCGAGCAGTACTTC.

V gene TRBV29-1 combines with J gene TRBJ1-4; 8 bases match TRBD1. Germline assignment: CDR1 SQVTM and CDR2 ANQGSEA. The CDR3 consists of 12 residues. J was trimmed by 7 bases and V by 6 bases; bases with no gene match: 4. The CDR3 region has the DNA TGCAGCGTGCAGGGGGCAGGTGAAAAACTGTTTTTT. Amino acids: CSVQGAGEKLFF.

Remarks on this clone: The sample has other DNA sequences that encode this CDR3 too. V gene TRBV29-1 combines with J gene TRBJ1-1, with a weak D call TRBD1 (5 bases). V was clipped by 7 bases and J by 1 base, with 10 bases between them. CDR3 size: 12 residues. Looked up from germline, CDR1 is SQVTM and CDR2 is ANQGSEA. The CDR3: CSAGQTNTEAFF. CDR3 coding DNA: TGCAGCGCCGGACAAACGAACACTGAAGCTTTCTTT.

This clone was seen a few times. This sequence joins TRBV6-1 and TRBJ2-2; D is perhaps TRBD1 (6 bases). Germline CDR1 reads MNHNS; CDR2 reads SASEGT. Trimming removed 3 bases at V and 1 base at J, with 15 bases between. The CDR3 consists of 17 residues. CDR3 DNA sequence: TGTGCCAGCAGTGAGGGTCGGACAGAACTGAACACCGGGGAGCTGTTTTTT. Translation: CASSEGRTELNTGELFF.

The rearrangement uses TRBV7-9 and TRBJ2-7; maybe TRBD2 (6 bases). Trimming cost V 2 bases and J 13 bases, with 12 bases left between them. This CDR3 contains 11 residues. CDR1 and CDR2 (germline): SEHNR, FQNEAQ (reference sequence). CDR3 bases: TGTGCCAGCAGCTTATTATTTGGACTATACTTC. It specifies CASSLLFGLYF.

The chain combines TRBV27 with TRBJ2-7, with 7 bases identical to TRBD2. In germline, CDR1 is MNHEY, CDR2 SMNVEV (reference sequence). Trimming took 5 bases from V and 3 from J; bases not matched to a gene: 13. The CDR3 extends over 16 amino acids. CDR3 sequence reads: CASSVKYTTSIYEQYF. The CDR3 bases are TGTGCCAGCAGTGTTAAGTATACGACTAGCATCTACGAGCAGTACTTC.

The chain uses TRBV2 and TRBJ2-3; D uncertain. CDR3 length: 14 amino acids. V was clipped by 7 bases and J by 4 bases, with 15 bases between them. Looked up from germline, CDR1 is SNHLY and CDR2 is FYNNEI. The DNA of the CDR3 is TGTGCCAGCAACCCGAGCCTTGCCGCAGATACGCAGTATTTT. Its protein product is CASNPSLAADTQYF.

The J gene is TRBJ2-7, the V gene TRBV21-1; the table names TRBD2, a call not compared with the DNA. TRBV21-1 is an annotated pseudogene. The CDR3 loop spans 22 amino acids. Written as DNA, the CDR3 is TGTGCCAGCAGCAAACCCCCCTTTTTAAAAGTCAAAGTATTTCTAAGCTCCTACGAGCAGTACTTC. This gives the protein CASSKPPFLKVKVFLSSYEQYF.

This chain joins TRBV19 and TRBJ1-2; 7 bases are a match to TRBD1. Germline CDR1 is LNHDA and CDR2 is SQIVND (reference sequence). This CDR3 is 13 amino acids long. Trimming took 11 bases from V and 4 from J; bases not matched to a gene: 10. The CDR3 loop reads CAASQGRSYGYTF. Here the CDR3 DNA reads TGTGCCGCGTCACAGGGGCGCTCCTATGGCTACACCTTC.

As for this clone: A read error may account for a junction end that differs from germline. The V call is TRBV5-6, the J call TRBJ2-7; 9 bases are shared with TRBD1. The V gene's germline CDR1 is SGHDT and CDR2 YYEEEE. This CDR3 comprises 13 residues. CDR3 nucleotides: TGTGCCAGCAGCCCCGGGACAGGGCTCGAGCAGTGCTTC. This translates into CASSPGTGLEQCF.

This chain links TRBV12-2 with TRBJ1-1; TRBD1 reflects the table's D call only, with no check against the DNA. TRBV12-2 is assigned pseudogene status. CDR3 length: 18 residues. The CDR3 here is CASRSPNPEGMGQPEAFF. The CDR3 bases are TGTGCAAGTCGCTCGCCTAACCCCGAAGGAATGGGACAGCCCGAAGCTTTCTTT.

The chain carries TRBV7-6 and TRBJ1-1; D perhaps matches TRBD1 (5 bases). Trimming pared 5 bases from V and 6 bases from J, leaving 13 bases between. Germline V gene lookup returns CDR1 SGHVS and CDR2 FNYEAQ. The CDR3 sequence is 13 residues long. The CDR3: CASSVPGEPEAFF. In nucleotides, the CDR3 is TGTGCCAGCAGCGTACCGGGGGAACCTGAAGCTTTCTTT.

The chain couples TRBV7-6 to TRBJ1-2; D is possibly TRBD1 (5 bases). Germline V gives CDR1 SGHVS, CDR2 FNYEAQ. The CDR3 length is 14 residues. V was trimmed by 1 base and J by 8 bases, leaving 14 bases between them. CDR3 loop: CASSLGAGPEGYTF. The CDR3, as DNA: TGTGCCAGCAGCTTAGGAGCAGGGCCGGAAGGCTACACCTTC. Drawing the rest from reference TRBV7-6 and TRBJ1-2, the complete variable domain is GAGVSQSPRYKVTKRGQDVALRCDPISGHVSLYWYRQALGQGPEFLTYFNYEAQQDKSGLPNDRFSAERPEGSISTLTIQRTEQRDSAMYRCASSLGAGPEGYTFGSGTRLTVV.

The chain uses TRBV18 and TRBJ2-3; 8 positions match TRBD1. In germline, CDR1 is KGHSH, CDR2 LQKENI. CDR3 length: 15 residues. V was pared by 6 bases and J by 0 bases, with 5 bases of the junction left unmatched. The CDR3 here is CASSPGQVSTDTQYF. CDR3 in DNA: TGTGCCAGCTCGCCGGGACAGGTCAGCACAGATACGCAGTATTTT.

This clone was counted once. The rearrangement joins TRBV6-1 to TRBJ2-7; TRBD1 matches at 8 bases. CDR1 and CDR2 (germline): MNHNS, SASEGT. The CDR3 loop spans 14 amino acids. V dropped 4 bases and J dropped 4; count of bases not matched to a gene: 6. The DNA of the CDR3 is TGTGCCAGCAGTGCTTGGACAGGGTTTTACGAGCAGTACTTC. It specifies CASSAWTGFYEQYF.

This chain joins TRBV6-1 and TRBJ2-3; perhaps TRBD2 as D (6 bases). The CDR3 covers 15 residues. Germline lookup yields CDR1 MNHNS and CDR2 SASEGT. V gave up 7 bases and J gave up 1 base, with 15 bases separating them. The CDR3 sequence: CASTPGAGGTDTQYF. CDR3 in DNA: TGTGCCAGCACTCCTGGAGCGGGCGGCACAGATACGCAGTATTTT.

This rearrangement joins TRBV7-2 to TRBJ2-7, with TRBD2 matching over 7 bases. Germline V gives CDR1 SGHTA, CDR2 FQGNSA. CDR3 size: 14 residues. Unmatched junction bases numbered 4, after V lost 1 base and J lost 4 bases. In DNA form, the CDR3 reads TGTGCCAGCAGCTTAGGCCGGGACTATTACGAGCAGTACTTC. Translating gives CASSLGRDYYEQYF.

This clone was picked up a small number of times. V is TRBV6-1 and J is TRBJ1-1; D uncertain. This CDR3 contains 12 residues. Germline V lookup: CDR1 MNHNS, CDR2 SASEGT. V lost 6 bases and J lost 12, with 17 bases in between. The CDR3 is CASREILDKTFF. Here the CDR3 DNA reads TGTGCCAGCAGAGAGATTTTAGACAAGACTTTCTTT.

The chain uses TRBV2 and TRBJ2-4, with no clear D. The V end lost 5 bases, the J end lost 5 bases, and 10 bases lay between the germline ends. The CDR3 has 13 residues. CDR1 and CDR2 from the germline V gene are SNHLY and FYNNEI. CDR3 nucleotides: TGTGCCAGCAGTTTCCCTGGAGAAAACATTCAGTACTTC. Translated, it gives CASSFPGENIQYF. The variable domain in full, completed from reference TRBV2 and TRBJ2-4, reads EPEVTQTPSHQVTQMGQEVILRCVPISNHLYFYWYRQILGQKVEFLVSFYNNEISEKSEIFDDQFSVERPDGSNFTLKIRSTKLEDSAMYFCASSFPGENIQYFGAGTRLSVL.

This sequence joins TRBV7-8 and TRBJ2-7; the match to TRBD1 covers 7 bases. Per the germline V gene, CDR1 is SGHVS and CDR2 is FQNEAQ. The trim removed 5 bases at V and 3 bases at J, leaving 1 base unmatched. The CDR3 is 12 residues long. The CDR3 loop is CASSRQGYEQYF. The CDR3 DNA follows: TGTGCCAGCAGCAGACAGGGCTACGAGCAGTACTTC.

This clone came up a few times. The chain combines TRBV6-4 with TRBJ2-3, with TRBD2 identical over 9 bases. Per the germline V gene, CDR1 is MRHNA and CDR2 is SNTAGT. CDR3 length: 16 residues. V shed 3 bases and J 0 bases; nucleotides not matched to a gene: 4. The CDR3 reads CASSEGTSWSTDTQYF. In DNA form, the CDR3 reads TGTGCCAGCAGTGAGGGGACTAGCTGGAGCACAGATACGCAGTATTTT.

This chain uses TRBV5-1 with TRBJ1-3; D gene ambiguous. The ends were cut back, 5 bases at V and 0 bases at J, with 15 bases in the middle. Germline assignment: CDR1 SGHRS and CDR2 YFSETQ. This CDR3 has 16 residues. CDR3: CASSEGRLASGNTIYF. CDR3 DNA sequence: TGCGCCAGCAGTGAGGGTAGGCTCGCCTCTGGAAACACCATATATTTT.

The chain uses TRBV21-1 and TRBJ1-2; whether TRBD1, the table's D call, matches the DNA was not checked. TRBV21-1 is a known pseudogene. The CDR3 runs to 14 residues. CDR3 sequence reads: CASRRTGEDNGYTF. CDR3 DNA: TGTGCCAGCAGGCGGACAGGGGAAGATAATGGCTACACCTTC.

V and J are TRBV25-1 and TRBJ1-2; D may be TRBD1 (5 bases). In germline, CDR1 is MGHDK, CDR2 SYGVNS. This CDR3 has 13 residues. Between the trimmed V and J ends, which lost 4 bases and 6 bases, there was a span of 12 bases. This chain's CDR3 is CASSVGHGNGYTF. The CDR3 DNA reads as TGTGCCAGCAGTGTAGGACATGGGAATGGCTACACCTTC.

The chain carries TRBV5-1 and TRBJ2-5; D is unclear. With 0 bases removed from V and 1 base from J, the gap between germline ends came to 10 bases. Germline values: CDR1 SGHRS, CDR2 YFSETQ. The CDR3 is 15 amino acids. CDR3: CASSLGARTQETQYF. Here the CDR3 DNA reads TGCGCCAGCAGCTTGGGGGCAAGAACCCAAGAGACCCAGTACTTC.

The V gene is TRBV28, the J gene TRBJ1-1; the D gene is possibly TRBD1 (6 bases). Trimming stripped 7 bases from V and 1 base from J, with 16 bases between. Germline V gives CDR1 MDHEN, CDR2 SYDVKM. This CDR3 comprises 15 residues. CDR3 nucleotide sequence: TGTGCCAGCATCCCTGGGGCAGGGGAGAACACTGAAGCTTTCTTT. It is translated as CASIPGAGENTEAFF.

The CDR3 region has the DNA TGTGCCAGTAGGGCGTCAGGCGGCTACACCTTC. Protein: CASRASGGYTF. The chain links TRBV19 to TRBJ1-2, with no clear D. This CDR3 has 11 residues. Looked up from germline, CDR1 is LNHDA and CDR2 is SQIVND (reference sequence). V was clipped by 6 bases and J by 8 bases, with 10 bases between them. The variable domain in full, with the rest retrieved from reference TRBV19 and TRBJ1-2, is DGGITQSPKYLFRKEGQNVTLSCEQNLNHDAMYWYRQDPGQGLRLIYYSQIVNDFQKGDIAEGYSVSREKKESFPLTVTSAQKNPTAFYLCASRASGGYTFGSGTRLTVV.

This sequence joins TRBV6-6 and TRBJ1-2; TRBD1 matches 9 bases. After removal of 7 bases from V and 8 bases from J, the junction contained 5 bases not matched to a gene. This CDR3 has 12 amino acids. Looked up from germline, CDR1 is MNHNY and CDR2 is SVGAGI (reference sequence). CDR3 in DNA: TGTGCCAGCACCCGGACAGGGGAAGGCTACACCTTC. Translating gives CASTRTGEGYTF.

The sample holds a few counts of this clone. The V call is TRBV29-1, the J call TRBJ1-1; D remains unclear. Germline V gene sequence: CDR1 SQVTM, CDR2 ANQGSEA. CDR3 length equals 10 residues. The V end lost 6 bases, the J end lost 2 bases, and 4 bases lay between the germline ends. CDR3 in DNA: TGCAGCGTCAGTAACACTGAAGCTTTCTTT. Translated: CSVSNTEAFF.

This chain uses TRBV28 with TRBJ1-3; D call uncertain. With 9 bases removed from V and 3 bases from J, the gap between germline ends came to 18 bases. CDR3 length: 15 amino acids. The germline V gene encodes CDR1 MDHEN and CDR2 SYDVKM. The CDR3 bases are TGTGCCAGGGGTGGATTTCGGGGTGGTGGAAACACCATATATTTT. This sequence encodes CARGGFRGGGNTIYF.